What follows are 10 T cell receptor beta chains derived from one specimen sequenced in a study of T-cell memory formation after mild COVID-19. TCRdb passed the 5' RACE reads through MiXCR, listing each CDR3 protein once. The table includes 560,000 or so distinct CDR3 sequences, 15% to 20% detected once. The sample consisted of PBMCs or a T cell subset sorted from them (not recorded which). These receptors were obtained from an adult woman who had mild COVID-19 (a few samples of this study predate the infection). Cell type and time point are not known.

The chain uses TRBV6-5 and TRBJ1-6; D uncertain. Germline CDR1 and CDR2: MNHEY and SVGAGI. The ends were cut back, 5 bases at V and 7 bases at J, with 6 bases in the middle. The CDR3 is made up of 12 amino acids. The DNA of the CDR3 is TGTGCCAGCAGTAGCGGCAATTCACCCCTCCACTTT. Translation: CASSSGNSPLHF.

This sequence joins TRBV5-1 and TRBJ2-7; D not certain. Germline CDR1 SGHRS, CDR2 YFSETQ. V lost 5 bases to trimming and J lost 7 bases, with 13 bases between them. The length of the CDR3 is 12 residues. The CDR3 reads CASRGMRNEQYF. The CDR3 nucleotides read TGCGCCAGCAGAGGGATGAGGAATGAGCAGTACTTC. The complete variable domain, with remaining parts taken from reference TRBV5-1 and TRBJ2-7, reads KAGVTQTPRYLIKTRGQQVTLSCSPISGHRSVSWYQQTPGQGLQFLFEYFSETQRNKGNFPGRFSGRQFSNSRSEMNVSTLELGDSALYLCASRGMRNEQYFGPGTRLTVT.

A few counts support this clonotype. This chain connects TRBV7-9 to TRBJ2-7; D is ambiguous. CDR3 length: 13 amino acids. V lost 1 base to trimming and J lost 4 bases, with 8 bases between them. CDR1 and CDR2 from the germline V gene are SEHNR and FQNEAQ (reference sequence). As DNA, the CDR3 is TGTGCCAGCAGCTTAGTTGGACCGTACGAGCAGTACTTC. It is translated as CASSLVGPYEQYF.

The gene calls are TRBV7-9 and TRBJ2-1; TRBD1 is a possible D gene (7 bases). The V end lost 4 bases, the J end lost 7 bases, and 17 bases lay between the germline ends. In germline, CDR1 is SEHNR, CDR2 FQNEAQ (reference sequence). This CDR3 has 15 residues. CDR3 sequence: CASSSPRAGGNEQFF. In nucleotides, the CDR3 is TGTGCCAGCAGCTCCCCGAGGGCAGGGGGGAATGAGCAGTTCTTC.

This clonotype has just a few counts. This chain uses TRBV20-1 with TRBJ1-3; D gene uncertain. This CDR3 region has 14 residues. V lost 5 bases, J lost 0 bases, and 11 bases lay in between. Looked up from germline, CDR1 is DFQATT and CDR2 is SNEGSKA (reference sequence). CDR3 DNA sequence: TGCAGTGCTCGGACGGGTCTCTCTGGAAACACCATATATTTT. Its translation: CSARTGLSGNTIYF.

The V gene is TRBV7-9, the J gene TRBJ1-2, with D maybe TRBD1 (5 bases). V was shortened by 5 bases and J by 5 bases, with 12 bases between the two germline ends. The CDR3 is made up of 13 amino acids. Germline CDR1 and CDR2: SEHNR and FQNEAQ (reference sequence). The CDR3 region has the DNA TGTGCCAGCAGCGACAGCGCGGATTATGGCTACACCTTC. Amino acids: CASSDSADYGYTF.

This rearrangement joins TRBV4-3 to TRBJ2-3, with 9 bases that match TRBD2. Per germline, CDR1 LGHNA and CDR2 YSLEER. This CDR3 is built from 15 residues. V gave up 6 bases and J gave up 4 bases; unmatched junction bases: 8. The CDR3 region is CASRRGGTRADTQYF. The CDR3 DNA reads TGCGCCAGCAGGCGGGGGGGAACGAGGGCAGATACGCAGTATTTT.

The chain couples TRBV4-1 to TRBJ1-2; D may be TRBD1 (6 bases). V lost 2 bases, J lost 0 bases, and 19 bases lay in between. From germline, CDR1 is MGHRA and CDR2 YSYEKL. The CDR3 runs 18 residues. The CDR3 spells CASSQHQLRGGPNYGYTF. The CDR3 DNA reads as TGCGCCAGCAGCCAACACCAACTGAGGGGGGGACCTAACTATGGCTACACCTTC.

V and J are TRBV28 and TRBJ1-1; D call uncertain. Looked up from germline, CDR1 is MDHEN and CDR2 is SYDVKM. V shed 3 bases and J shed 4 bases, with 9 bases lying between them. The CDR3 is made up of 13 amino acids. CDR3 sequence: CASSFFPPTEAFF. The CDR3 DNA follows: TGTGCCAGCAGTTTCTTCCCCCCCACTGAAGCTTTCTTT.

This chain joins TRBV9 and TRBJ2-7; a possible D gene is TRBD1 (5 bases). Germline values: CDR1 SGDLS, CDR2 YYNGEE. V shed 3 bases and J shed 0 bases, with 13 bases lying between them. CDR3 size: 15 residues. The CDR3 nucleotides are TGTGCCAGCAGCGGGGGCCTAGGGGACTCCTACGAGCAGTACTTC. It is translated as CASSGGLGDSYEQYF.